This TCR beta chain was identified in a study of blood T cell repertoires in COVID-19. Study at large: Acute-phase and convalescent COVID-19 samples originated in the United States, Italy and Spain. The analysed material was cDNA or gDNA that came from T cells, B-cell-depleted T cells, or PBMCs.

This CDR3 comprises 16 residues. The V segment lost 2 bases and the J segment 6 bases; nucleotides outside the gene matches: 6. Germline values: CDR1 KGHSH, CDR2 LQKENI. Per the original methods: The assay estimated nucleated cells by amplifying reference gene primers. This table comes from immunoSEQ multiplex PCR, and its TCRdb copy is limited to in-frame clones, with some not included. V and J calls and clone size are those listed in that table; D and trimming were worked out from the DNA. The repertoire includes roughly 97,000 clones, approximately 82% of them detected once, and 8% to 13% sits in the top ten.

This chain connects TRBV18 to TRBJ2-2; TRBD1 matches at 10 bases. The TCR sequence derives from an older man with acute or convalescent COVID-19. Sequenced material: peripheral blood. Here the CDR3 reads CASSPSDRGLPGELFF. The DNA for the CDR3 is TGTGCCAGCTCACCATCAGACAGGGGGCTCCCCGGGGAGCTGTTTTTT. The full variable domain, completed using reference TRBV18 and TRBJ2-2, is NAGVMQNPRHLVRRRGQEARLRCSPMKGHSHVYWYRQLPEEGLKFMVYLQKENIIDESGMPKERFSAEFPKEGPSILRIQQVVRGDSAAYFCASSPSDRGLPGELFFGEGSRLTVL.